What follows are 31 T cell receptor beta chains derived from one specimen sequenced in a study of beta chain features in type 1 diabetes. Expressed TCRB transcripts were sequenced after all isolated RNA was converted to cDNA. The protocol was immunoSEQ multiplex PCR, while the TCRdb copy is restricted to in-frame clones and leaves out a portion. The table records about 320,000 clones, 13% to 15% of them present only once. The specimen was central memory CD4+ T cells from blood. The source of these receptors is a man aged 25 to 45 in good health.

This clone was counted ten times or more. The chain uses TRBV14 and TRBJ2-1; D is perhaps TRBD2 (5 bases). The germline CDR1 and CDR2 sequences are SGHDN and FVKESK. The CDR3 contains 17 residues. With 0 bases removed from V and 5 bases from J, the gap between germline ends came to 17 bases. The CDR3 region is CASSQELGLASNNEQFF. CDR3 DNA sequence: TGTGCCAGCAGCCAAGAGTTAGGCTTAGCGTCCAACAATGAGCAGTTCTTC.

This clone appeared a few times. CDR3 loop: CASSQEGLAGVDTQYF. The CDR3 DNA reads as TGTGCCAGCAGCCAAGAAGGACTAGCGGGAGTAGATACGCAGTATTTT. The chain couples TRBV4-2 to TRBJ2-3; 13 positions agree with TRBD2. The V segment lost 0 bases and the J segment 5 bases; nucleotides outside the gene matches: 2. Germline V CDR1 and CDR2: LGHNA, YNFKEQ. This CDR3 has 16 amino acids.

V gene TRBV19 combines with J gene TRBJ2-3; D is perhaps TRBD2 (6 bases). Germline-derived CDR1 and CDR2 are LNHDA and SQIVND (reference sequence). V was pared by 4 bases and J by 2 bases, with 10 bases between. The CDR3 is 14 amino acids. The CDR3 region is CASSNPSVTDTQYF. CDR3 bases: TGTGCCAGTAGTAACCCTAGCGTCACAGATACGCAGTATTTT. Filled out from reference TRBV19 and TRBJ2-3, the complete variable domain reads DGGITQSPKYLFRKEGQNVTLSCEQNLNHDAMYWYRQDPGQGLRLIYYSQIVNDFQKGDIAEGYSVSREKKESFPLTVTSAQKNPTAFYLCASSNPSVTDTQYFGPGTRLTVL.

The rearrangement joins TRBV6-1 to TRBJ1-2, with TRBD1 matching over 7 bases. The CDR3 loop spans 14 amino acids. The germline V gene encodes CDR1 MNHNS and CDR2 SASEGT. With 6 bases clipped from V and 0 bases from J, the junction kept 4 bases outside the gene matches. For the CDR3, the DNA is TGTGCCAGCAGATCAGGACAGGCTAACTATGGCTACACCTTC. Translation gives CASRSGQANYGYTF.

This clone was found a few times. A far larger clone is one nucleotide away, so this likely arose from a read error. The V call is TRBV5-4, the J call TRBJ2-2; 10 bases are a match to TRBD2. The CDR3 is 16 amino acids. V lost 3 bases and J lost 0; bases outside the gene matches: 2. The germline CDR1 and CDR2 sequences are SGHNT and YYREEE (reference sequence). In nucleotides, the CDR3 is TGTGCCAGCAGCTCCGGACTAGCGGCGAACACCGGGGAGCTGTTTTTT. It codes for CASSSGLAANTGELFF.

The chain combines TRBV9 with TRBJ1-4, with a tentative D call TRBD1 (5 bases). Germline V gene sequence: CDR1 SGDLS, CDR2 YYNGEE. Between the trimmed V and J ends, which lost 8 bases and 6 bases, there was a span of 17 bases. The CDR3 covers 14 residues. The CDR3 spells CASHRGGGYEKLFF. Written as DNA, the CDR3 is TGTGCCAGTCATAGGGGCGGAGGATATGAAAAACTGTTTTTT. The full variable domain, with the rest looked up from reference TRBV9 and TRBJ1-4, is DSGVTQTPKHLITATGQRVTLRCSPRSGDLSVYWYQQSLDQGLQFLIQYYNGEERAKGNILERFSAQQFPDLHSELNLSSLELGDSALYFCASHRGGGYEKLFFGSGTQLSVL.

V and J are TRBV29-1 and TRBJ2-1; TRBD1 matches 12 bases. The CDR3 totals 17 residues. Germline V CDR1 and CDR2: SQVTM, ANQGSEA. The V gene end was trimmed by 4 bases and the J gene end by 2 bases; junction bases not matched to a gene: 9. The DNA for the CDR3 is TGCAGCGTTGCCGGGACAGGGGGCTTTGGCCCCTACAATGAGCAGTTCTTC. It is translated as CSVAGTGGFGPYNEQFF.

This chain joins TRBV7-9 and TRBJ1-3; D is ambiguous. Germline-derived CDR1 and CDR2 are SEHNR and FQNEAQ (reference sequence). V dropped 5 bases and J dropped 2 bases, with 10 bases sitting between them. This CDR3 has 14 residues. In nucleotides, the CDR3 is TGTGCCAGCAGCATTGGAGCCCCTGGAAACACCATATATTTT. It codes for CASSIGAPGNTIYF.

This clone has a single count. The rearrangement links TRBV11-3 to TRBJ2-3; 8 bases map to TRBD2. The CDR3 totals 15 residues. The V gene end was trimmed by 4 bases and the J gene end by 1 base; junction bases not matched to a gene: 4. The V gene's germline CDR1 is SGHNT and CDR2 YENEEA. The DNA for the CDR3 is TGTGCCAGCAGCTACCGGGGGGGCGGCACAGATACGCAGTATTTT. The encoded protein is CASSYRGGGTDTQYF.

The sample holds a few counts of this clone. The V and J genes are TRBV7-2 and TRBJ2-1, with 7 bases that match TRBD2. J lost 5 bases, V lost 3 bases, and 16 bases had no gene match. Germline values: CDR1 SGHTA, CDR2 FQGNSA. The CDR3 extends over 18 amino acids. Written as DNA, the CDR3 is TGTGCCAGCAGCTTTCGGCGGGGAGGGGCCACCCGGGACAATGAGCAGTTCTTC. Translating gives CASSFRRGGATRDNEQFF.

Worth noting for this clone: At one boundary the junction diverges from the germline segment, which might be a read error. This chain joins TRBV29-1 and TRBJ2-3, with D perhaps TRBD1 (5 bases). From germline, CDR1 is SQVTM and CDR2 ANQGSEA. This CDR3 spans 14 amino acids. The CDR3 DNA follows: TGCAGCGTTGGCCTAGTTAGGGGCACAGGTACGCAGTATTTT. This gives the protein CSVGLVRGTGTQYF.

This clone was seen a few times. This chain links TRBV11-2 with TRBJ1-2; D is possibly TRBD1 (6 bases). Trimming shortened V by 1 base and J by 3 bases, and 9 bases separated the two germline ends. The germline V gene encodes CDR1 SGHAT and CDR2 FQNNGV. The CDR3 contains 14 residues. CDR3 region: CASSLVWGHYGYTF. The CDR3 DNA reads as TGTGCCAGCAGCTTAGTGTGGGGGCACTATGGCTACACCTTC.

This chain joins TRBV25-1 and TRBJ1-1; D might be TRBD1 (5 bases). This CDR3 is built from 15 residues. From germline, CDR1 is MGHDK and CDR2 SYGVNS. Trimming took off 1 base at V and 0 bases at J, with 9 bases between the two ends. The CDR3 reads CASSELGVVNTEAFF. The CDR3 region has the DNA TGTGCCAGCAGTGAATTGGGGGTGGTGAACACTGAAGCTTTCTTT.

The chain joins TRBV7-2 to TRBJ1-5, with a weak D call TRBD1 (5 bases). The CDR3 is 13 amino acids. Trimming left V 3 bases short and J 6 bases short, with 9 bases between. The germline V gene encodes CDR1 SGHTA and CDR2 FQGNSA. CDR3 DNA: TGTGCCAGCAGCTTGGGTCAGGGTCAGCCCCAGCATTTT. It yields the protein CASSLGQGQPQHF.

The V call is TRBV7-8, the J call TRBJ2-1; 12 positions match TRBD2. The CDR3 has 15 residues. In germline, CDR1 is SGHVS, CDR2 FQNEAQ. CDR3 DNA sequence: TGTACCTGCCAGCGGACTAGCGGGACCTACAATGAGCAGTTCTTC. Its protein product is CTCQRTSGTYNEQFF.

V is TRBV6-6 and J is TRBJ1-4; perhaps TRBD1 as D (6 bases). Trimming cost V 5 bases and J 8 bases, with 15 bases left between them. The CDR3 is made up of 14 amino acids. Germline-derived CDR1 and CDR2 are MNHNY and SVGAGI (reference sequence). CDR3 sequence (DNA): TGTGCCAGCAGTCGCACAGGGATGGGGGAAAAACTGTTTTTT. It encodes CASSRTGMGEKLFF.

This clone has at least ten counts. The chain recombines TRBV18 with TRBJ1-1; the D gene is possibly TRBD1 (5 bases). V lost 3 bases and J lost 3, with 11 bases in between. The CDR3 spans 14 residues. Germline lookup yields CDR1 KGHSH and CDR2 LQKENI. CDR3: CASSPTEKDTEAFF. The CDR3 DNA sequence: TGTGCCAGCTCACCGACAGAGAAAGACACTGAAGCTTTCTTT.

J is TRBJ2-2 and V is TRBV4-3; D unclear. Germline-derived CDR1 and CDR2 are LGHNA and YSLEER. Trimming pared 2 bases from V and 4 bases from J, leaving 5 bases between. This CDR3 region has 13 residues. CDR3 nucleotides: TGCGCCAGCAGCCAAACAACCACCGGGGAGCTGTTTTTT. Protein product: CASSQTTTGELFF.

The J gene is TRBJ2-7, the V gene TRBV6-5; 10 positions match TRBD2. Germline V gene data show CDR1 as MNHEY and CDR2 as SVGAGI. This CDR3 contains 14 residues. The V segment lost 4 bases and the J segment 2 bases; nucleotides outside the gene matches: 2. CDR3 DNA sequence: TGTGCCAGCAGTTCGACTAGCGGGCCCTACGAGCAGTACTTC. Amino acid sequence: CASSSTSGPYEQYF.

Only a few counts were recorded for this clone. The chain carries TRBV7-7 and TRBJ2-5; 9 bases align to TRBD1. With V trimmed by 5 bases and J by 4 bases, 14 bases remained unmatched. Germline V gene lookup returns CDR1 SSHAT and CDR2 FNYEAQ (reference sequence). The CDR3 is 17 amino acids. CDR3 sequence reads: CASSQDGHRGLGETQYF. The CDR3 coding sequence is TGTGCCAGCAGCCAAGACGGCCACAGGGGGCTTGGAGAGACCCAGTACTTC.

The chain employs TRBV29-1 and TRBJ1-3; weak D call: TRBD1 (6 bases). Trimming took off 4 bases at V and 8 bases at J, with 15 bases between the two ends. Germline lookup yields CDR1 SQVTM and CDR2 ANQGSEA. The CDR3 is 13 residues long. CDR3 protein: CSVGGGERDTIYF. As DNA, the CDR3 is TGCAGCGTTGGAGGGGGGGAAAGGGACACCATATATTTT.

This clone was counted only a few times. The chain is built from TRBV11-2 and TRBJ1-1; D is unclear. There are 11 residues in the CDR3. The germline V gene has CDR1 SGHAT and CDR2 FQNNGV. Deletions cut 1 base from V and 10 bases from J, with 7 bases between. DNA of the CDR3: TGTGCCAGCAGCTTAGGCTCGGGAGCTTTCTTT. As protein: CASSLGSGAFF.

The V call is TRBV10-3, the J call TRBJ2-3, with D tentatively TRBD1 or TRBD2 (5 bases each). Trimming took off 2 bases at V and 4 bases at J, with 13 bases between the two ends. The CDR3 extends over 15 amino acids. CDR1 is ENHRY, CDR2 SYGVKD, per germline. CDR3 in DNA: TGTGCCATCAGTGAGGCGAGGGGTGGGGCAGATACGCAGTATTTT. As protein: CAISEARGGADTQYF.

The J gene is TRBJ1-1, the V gene TRBV15; a possible D gene is TRBD1 (6 bases). Trimming left V 5 bases short and J 5 bases short, with 9 bases between. The CDR3 consists of 12 residues. Germline V gene lookup returns CDR1 LNHNV and CDR2 YYDKDF (reference sequence). CDR3 nucleotides: TGTGCCACCAGCGCAGGGGATACTGAAGCTTTCTTT. It translates to CATSAGDTEAFF. Full variable domain (rest looked up from reference TRBV15 and TRBJ1-1): DAMVIQNPRYQVTQFGKPVTLSCSQTLNHNVMYWYQQKSSQAPKLLFHYYDKDFNNEADTPDNFQSRRPNTSFCFLDIRSPGLGDTAMYLCATSAGDTEAFFGQGTRLTVV.

The rearrangement joins TRBV6-6 to TRBJ1-1, with D possibly TRBD1 on 5 matching bases. The CDR3 spans 12 residues. Trimming left V 2 bases short and J 13 bases short, with 14 bases between. Germline V gene lookup returns CDR1 MNHNY and CDR2 SVGAGI (reference sequence). CDR3 in DNA: TGTGCCAGCAGTTACCCCGCCGGGGCCGGTTTCTTT. Its translation is CASSYPAGAGFF.

This clone appeared a few times. Here the CDR3 reads CAWSVRSNQPQHF. The CDR3 DNA follows: TGTGCCTGGAGTGTTCGGAGCAATCAGCCCCAGCATTTT. The chain recombines TRBV30 with TRBJ1-5; the D is unclear. Trimming removed 0 bases from V and 1 base from J, with 4 bases in between. The CDR3 contains 13 residues. Germline V gene data show CDR1 as GTSNPN and CDR2 as SVGIG (reference sequence).

CDR3 sequence: CASSLEVGQYNEQFF. The CDR3 coding sequence is TGCGCCAGCAGCTTGGAAGTAGGACAGTACAATGAGCAGTTCTTC. V is TRBV5-1 and J is TRBJ2-1; D is perhaps TRBD1 (6 bases). With 0 bases removed from V and 4 bases from J, the gap between germline ends came to 11 bases. Germline V lookup: CDR1 SGHRS, CDR2 YFSETQ. This CDR3 is 15 amino acids long.

This clone showed up just a few times. The chain employs TRBV7-2 and TRBJ2-6, with TRBD1 matching over 7 bases. Germline CDR1 and CDR2: SGHTA and FQGNSA. CDR3 length equals 17 residues. V lost 7 bases to trimming and J lost 0 bases; unmatched junction nucleotides: 9. In nucleotides, the CDR3 is TGTGCCAGCACCCTGACAGGGACAAACTCTGGGGCCAACGTCCTGACTTTC. This gives the protein CASTLTGTNSGANVLTF.

A few counts support this clone. The chain couples TRBV7-3 to TRBJ1-3, with 8 positions matching TRBD1. V trimming: 2 bases; J trimming: 2 bases; junction bases outside the gene matches: 5. This CDR3 is built from 16 residues. Germline V gene data show CDR1 as SGHTA and CDR2 as FQGTGA. CDR3 protein: CASSLADRVPGNTIYF. CDR3 sequence (DNA): TGTGCCAGCAGCTTAGCGGACAGGGTCCCTGGAAACACCATATATTTT.

V gene TRBV13 combines with J gene TRBJ2-7, with 10 bases fitting TRBD2. V shed 5 bases and J 4 bases; nucleotides not matched to a gene: 14. CDR3 length equals 17 residues. The germline gives CDR1 PRHDT, CDR2 FYEKMQ (reference sequence). The CDR3 region is CASSRTSGFNSGYEQYF. CDR3 DNA sequence: TGTGCCAGCAGCCGGACTAGCGGCTTCAATTCGGGGTACGAGCAGTACTTC. The whole variable domain, filled in from reference TRBV13 and TRBJ2-7, reads AAGVIQSPRHLIKEKRETATLKCYPIPRHDTVYWYQQGPGQDPQFLISFYEKMQSDKGSIPDRFSAQQFSDYHSELNMSSLELGDSALYFCASSRTSGFNSGYEQYFGPGTRLTVT.

This clone appeared once. The chain employs TRBV19 and TRBJ1-2; 9 bases agree with TRBD1. CDR1 LNHDA and CDR2 SQIVND come from the germline V gene (reference sequence). V lost 9 bases, J lost 4 bases, and 12 bases stayed unmatched. This CDR3 is built from 15 residues. DNA of the CDR3: TGTGCCAGCGATGAAGGACAGGGGTTAGGCTATGGCTACACCTTC. Amino acid sequence: CASDEGQGLGYGYTF.